This is a list of T cell receptor beta chains from one sample in a study of cytomegalovirus exposure and HLA in healthy donors. Here immunoSEQ multiplex PCR was the method, and the copy in TCRdb shows in-frame clones only, minus some. This sample carries about 94,000 clones, more than 60% of them seen once, and the ten largest clones take under 4%. The specimen sequenced was PBMCs. The origin of the receptors is a man between 25 and 39 years old in good health and CMV-seronegative. Each CDR3 is given with its conserved first and last residue. A D gene is named only where the DNA matches it firmly. For some rows the clone size is stated as once, few or many, or as a class when expanded; others skip it.

d_call | clone_size | j_call | v_call | cdr3_nt | cdr3_aa
. | . | TRBJ2-5 | TRBV7-3 | TGTGCCAGCAGCTTAAACCAGAACGACCAAGAGACCCAGTACTTC | CASSLNQNDQETQYF
. | few | TRBJ2-7 | TRBV4-2 | TGTGCCAGCAGCCCCCGGGGATCCTACGAGCAGTACTTC | CASSPRGSYEQYF
. | few | TRBJ1-3 | TRBV19 | TGTGCCAGTAGTCGCGTCTACTCTGGAAACACCATATATTTT | CASSRVYSGNTIYF
. | . | TRBJ1-4 | TRBV7-2 | TGTGCCAGCAGCTTGAGAGGGTCTGCGACTAATGAAAAACTGTTTTTT | CASSLRGSATNEKLFF
. | few | TRBJ2-1 | TRBV6-4 | TGTGCCAGCAGTGACTCGTTGGGCAGAGAGCAGTTCTTC | CASSDSLGREQFF
. | . | TRBJ1-4 | TRBV19 | TGTGCCAGTAGTCTCCGGACTTATCGAGGAGAAAAACTGTTTTTT | CASSLRTYRGEKLFF
TRBD1 | . | TRBJ1-5 | TRBV6-5 | TGTGCCAGCAATCTCCGACAGGGGTCACGTCAGCCCCAGCATTTT | CASNLRQGSRQPQHF
TRBD1 | . | TRBJ1-6 | TRBV7-2 | TGTGCCAGCAGCTTAGGTCGGAGACAGGGGGGGTCACCCCTCCACTTT | CASSLGRRQGGSPLHF
. | . | TRBJ1-1 | TRBV10-3 | TGTGCCATCAGTGAGTCGTTGACAGGGAACACTGAAGCTTTCTTT | CAISESLTGNTEAFF
. | . | TRBJ1-1 | TRBV11-2 | TGTGCCAGCAGCTTAGGACAGCTGAACACTGAAGCTTTCTTT | CASSLGQLNTEAFF
TRBD1 | . | TRBJ1-1 | TRBV4-1 | TGCGCCAGCAGCCCCTGGACAGGGGTGAACACTGAAGCTTTCTTT | CASSPWTGVNTEAFF
TRBD1 | . | TRBJ1-5 | TRBV19 | TGTGCCACCTGTCAGGACAGGGGTCTCAAGCCCCAGCATTTT | CATCQDRGLKPQHF
. | few | TRBJ2-7 | TRBV5-1 | TGCGCCAGCAGCTTGGGGACACAGTACGAGCAGTACTTC | CASSLGTQYEQYF
. | few | TRBJ2-3 | TRBV5-1 | TGCGCCAGCAGCTTGACCACTAGTGTCCCTCAGAATACGCAGTATTTT | CASSLTTSVPQNTQYF
TRBD1 | . | TRBJ2-1 | TRBV29-1 | TGTAGCGTGGGGACAGGGGCCCTGGGGCAGTTCTTC | CSVGTGALGQFF
. | . | TRBJ1-1 | TRBV4-1 | TGCGCCAGCAGCCTAGAGGGGGGGAGCACTGAAGCTTTCTTT | CASSLEGGSTEAFF
TRBD2 | . | TRBJ2-5 | TRBV9 | TGTGCCAGCAGCGTAGGGACTAGCGGGAACCAAGAGACCCAGTACTTC | CASSVGTSGNQETQYF
TRBD2 | . | TRBJ2-1 | TRBV6-1 | TGTGCCAGCAGTGGGGGACTAGCGAATGAGCAGTTCTTC | CASSGGLANEQFF
. | few | TRBJ1-1 | TRBV28 | TGTGCCAGCAGTTTCGTTCTGGAGGACACTGAAGCTTTCTTT | CASSFVLEDTEAFF
. | . | TRBJ1-6 | TRBV4-1 | TGCGCCAGCAGCCAAGGGAGGGAGTTCTATAATTCACCCCTCCACTTT | CASSQGREFYNSPLHF
. | . | TRBJ1-4 | TRBV7-9 | TGTGCCAGCAGCCCAGACACAGGGCCTAATGAAAAACTGTTTTTT | CASSPDTGPNEKLFF
. | . | TRBJ2-7 | TRBV10-3 | TGTGCCATCAGTCCAAGGGGATCCTACGAGCAGTACTTC | CAISPRGSYEQYF
TRBD1 | few | TRBJ2-2 | TRBV11-3 | TGTGCCAGCAGCTTACGACAGGGCGGCACCGGGGAGCTGTTTTTT | CASSLRQGGTGELFF
TRBD2 | . | TRBJ2-1 | TRBV5-1 | TGCGCCAGCAGCTTTAGCGGGGGGACCTACAATGAGCAGTTCTTC | CASSFSGGTYNEQFF
. | . | TRBJ1-4 | TRBV29-1 | TGCAGCGTCGCGGAGGCAGGGGAAGAAAAACTGTTTTTT | CSVAEAGEEKLFF
. | . | TRBJ1-3 | TRBV7-2 | TGTGCCAGCAGCTTAGTAAGAGGGAACACCATATATTTT | CASSLVRGNTIYF
TRBD1 | . | TRBJ2-5 | TRBV6-1 | TGTGCCAGCAGTTGGGACAGGGCCCAAGAGACCCAGTACTTC | CASSWDRAQETQYF
. | . | TRBJ2-5 | TRBV7-2 | TGTGCCAGCAGCGAAGGGGGGGCCTGGGCAGGAGAGACCCAGTACTTC | CASSEGGAWAGETQYF
TRBD1 | . | TRBJ2-1 | TRBV9 | TGTGCCAGCAGCGTAGGCACAGGGGGATACAATGAGCAGTTCTTC | CASSVGTGGYNEQFF
TRBD2 | . | TRBJ2-7 | TRBV6-1 | TGTGCCAGCAGTGAAGCCATCGGACCCGGGGGGGAGCAGTACTTC | CASSEAIGPGGEQYF
. | . | TRBJ1-5 | TRBV7-9 | TGTGCCAGCAGCTTGGCCGGTGGCGGCTATCAGCCCCAGCATTTT | CASSLAGGGYQPQHF
TRBD1 | . | TRBJ2-7 | TRBV18 | TGTGCCAGCTCACCCCAGGACAGGAGGTACGAGCAGTACTTC | CASSPQDRRYEQYF
. | . | TRBJ2-1 | TRBV5-4 | TGTGCCAGCAGTTATACACGAAATGAGCAGTTCTTC | CASSYTRNEQFF
TRBD1 | . | TRBJ2-7 | TRBV30 | TGTGCCTGGGAACTAACCGGGACAGGGATTTACGAGCAGTACTTC | CAWELTGTGIYEQYF
TRBD1 | . | TRBJ1-2 | TRBV7-8 | TGTGCCAGCAAATCCGGGACAGGGCCTAACTATGGCTACACCTTC | CASKSGTGPNYGYTF
. | . | TRBJ2-7 | TRBV6-1 | TGTGCCAGCAGGGATAGACTCCTGCTCTACGAGCAGTACTTC | CASRDRLLLYEQYF
. | . | TRBJ2-7 | TRBV14 | TGTGCCAGCAAACCCCGGGAGACCTACGAGCAGTACTTC | CASKPRETYEQYF
. | . | TRBJ1-3 | TRBV7-9 | TGTGCCAGCAGCTTAGTTGAAAAGATAAAGGAGGGAAACACCATATATTTT | CASSLVEKIKEGNTIYF
. | few | TRBJ1-3 | TRBV6-6 | TGTGCCAGCAGCCCAAAAATGACAGGACCTGGAAACACCATATATTTT | CASSPKMTGPGNTIYF
. | . | TRBJ2-7 | TRBV28 | TGTGCCAGCACTCCCGGGAGTAGGTACGAGCAGTACTTC | CASTPGSRYEQYF
. | . | TRBJ2-1 | TRBV13 | TGTGCCAGCAGCTCGCTCGGACAGCCCAGATCCTACAATGAGCAGTTCTTC | CASSSLGQPRSYNEQFF
TRBD1 | . | TRBJ2-2 | TRBV2 | TGTGCCAGCAAGGACAGGGGGACGAACACCGGGGAGCTGTTTTTT | CASKDRGTNTGELFF
TRBD1 | . | TRBJ2-7 | TRBV25-1 | TGTGCCACCGGACAGGGTACGACCTACGAGCAGTACTTC | CATGQGTTYEQYF
TRBD1 | . | TRBJ2-7 | TRBV4-2 | TGTGCCAGCAGCCAAGATGTGGGGACAGGTGGGTACGAGCAGTACTTC | CASSQDVGTGGYEQYF